This entry is about one TCR beta chain. Its antigen is currently unknown. This sample is drawn from a study of T cells in localized non-small cell lung cancer. The CDR3 contains 15 residues. Germline CDR1 and CDR2: SEHNR and FQNEAQ (reference sequence). With V trimmed by 3 bases and J by 2 bases, 3 bases remained unmatched. Method: immunoSEQ multiplex PCR; TCRdb's copy keeps in-frame clones and lacks some. Of tens of thousands of clones listed, around nine tenths are singletons. Findings of the study overall: T cell clonality was highest in uninvolved adjacent lung, above tumor.

The material was peripheral blood, obtained before any cancer treatment. The sequence derives from a woman aged 35-75 years with stage I squamous cell lung carcinoma. The V call is TRBV7-9, the J call TRBJ1-5, with TRBD1 matching over 8 bases. CDR3 bases: TGTGCCAGCAGCTTTGGGACAGGACGCAATCAGCCCCAGCATTTT. It codes for CASSFGTGRNQPQHF.